This T cell receptor beta chain was observed in a study of T cell clonality in common variable immunodeficiency. Findings and limits, study-wide: Shared TCRbeta clones were fewer between CVID subjects than controls. Reportedly, TCR beta sequences from common variable immunodeficiency showed fewer deletions and N-nucleotide insertions.

Control and CVID samples contributed equal amounts of genomic DNA. Measured with immunoSEQ multiplex PCR; TCRdb has only the in-frame clones, and not every one. In total the sample includes some 40,000 clones, none of them seen once. This clone was counted at least ten times. Its target is unknown. The CDR3 is cut off 3 residues early in the read; its end comes from the germline J gene. The germline V and J ends were trimmed by 6 bases and 0 bases, with 11 bases remaining between them. Germline CDR1 and CDR2: SNHLY and FYNNEI. This CDR3 contains 15 residues. Sequenced material: peripheral blood mononuclear cells. This clonotype was obtained from a person aged 18 to 75 in good health. The V gene is TRBV2, the J gene TRBJ1-4, with a weak D call TRBD1 (5 bases). This CDR3 reads CASRPTGSTNEKLFF. Incomplete CDR3 DNA: TGTGCCAGCAGACCCACAGGATCAACTAATGAAAAA.